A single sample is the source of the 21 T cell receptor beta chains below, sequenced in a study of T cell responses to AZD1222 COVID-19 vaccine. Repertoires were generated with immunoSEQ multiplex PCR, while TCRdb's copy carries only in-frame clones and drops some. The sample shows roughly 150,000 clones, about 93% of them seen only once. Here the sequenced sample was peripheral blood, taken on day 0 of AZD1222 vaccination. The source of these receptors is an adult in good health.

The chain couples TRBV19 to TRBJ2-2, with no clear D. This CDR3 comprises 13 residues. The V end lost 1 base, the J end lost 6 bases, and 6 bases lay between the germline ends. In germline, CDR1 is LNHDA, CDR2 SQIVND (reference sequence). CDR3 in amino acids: CASSIASPGELFF. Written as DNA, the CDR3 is TGTGCCAGTAGTATAGCGTCTCCCGGGGAGCTGTTTTTT.

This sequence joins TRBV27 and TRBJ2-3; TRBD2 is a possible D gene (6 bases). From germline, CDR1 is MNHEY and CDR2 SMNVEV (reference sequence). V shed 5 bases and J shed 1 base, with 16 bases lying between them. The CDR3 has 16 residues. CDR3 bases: TGTGCCAGCAGTCCAATTAGCGGTCCTCGCACAGATACGCAGTATTTT. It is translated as CASSPISGPRTDTQYF.

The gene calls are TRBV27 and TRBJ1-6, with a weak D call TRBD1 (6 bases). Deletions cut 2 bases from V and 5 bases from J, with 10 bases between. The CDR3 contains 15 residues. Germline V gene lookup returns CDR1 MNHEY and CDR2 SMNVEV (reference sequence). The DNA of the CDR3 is TGTGCCAGCAGTTTAGAGGGACACCATAATTCACCCCTCCACTTT. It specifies CASSLEGHHNSPLHF.

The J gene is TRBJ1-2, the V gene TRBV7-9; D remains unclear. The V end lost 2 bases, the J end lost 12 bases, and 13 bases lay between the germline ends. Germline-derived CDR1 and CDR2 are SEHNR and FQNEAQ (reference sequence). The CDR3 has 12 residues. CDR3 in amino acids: CASSLFSIGDTF. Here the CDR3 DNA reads TGTGCCAGCAGCTTATTTAGCATTGGGGACACCTTC.

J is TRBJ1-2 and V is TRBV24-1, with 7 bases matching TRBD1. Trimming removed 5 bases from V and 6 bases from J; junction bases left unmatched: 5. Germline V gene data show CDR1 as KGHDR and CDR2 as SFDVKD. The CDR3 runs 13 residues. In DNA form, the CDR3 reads TGTGCCACCAGTGCAGGGGGGGGACATGGCTACACCTTC. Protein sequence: CATSAGGGHGYTF.

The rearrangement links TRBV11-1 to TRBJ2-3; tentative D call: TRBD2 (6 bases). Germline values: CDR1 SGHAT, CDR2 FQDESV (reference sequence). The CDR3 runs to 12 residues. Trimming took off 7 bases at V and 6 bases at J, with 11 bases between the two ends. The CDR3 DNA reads TGTGCCAGCACAGCGGGCAGGGATACGCAGTATTTT. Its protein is CASTAGRDTQYF.

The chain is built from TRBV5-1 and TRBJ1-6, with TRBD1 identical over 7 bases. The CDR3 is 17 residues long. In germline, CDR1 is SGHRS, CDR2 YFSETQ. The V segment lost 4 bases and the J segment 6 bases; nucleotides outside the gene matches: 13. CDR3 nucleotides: TGCGCCAGCAGCCCGAGACAGGGAGCCTTGGGTAATTCACCCCTCCACTTT. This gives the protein CASSPRQGALGNSPLHF.

CDR3 coding DNA: TGTGCCAGCAGCTATCGTCAGCGGGAGGACTCCTACAATGAGCAGTTCTTC. It encodes CASSYRQREDSYNEQFF. This chain joins TRBV7-6 and TRBJ2-1; 9 bases are a match to TRBD2. Per the germline V gene, CDR1 is SGHVS and CDR2 is FNYEAQ. This CDR3 has 17 amino acids. V lost 4 bases to trimming and J lost 0 bases; unmatched junction nucleotides: 7.

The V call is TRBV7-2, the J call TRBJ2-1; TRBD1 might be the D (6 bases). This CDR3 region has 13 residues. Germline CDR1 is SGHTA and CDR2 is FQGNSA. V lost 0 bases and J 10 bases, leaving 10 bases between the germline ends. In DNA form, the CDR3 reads TGTGCCAGCAGCTTAGCGGACAGAATGGAGCAGTTCTTC. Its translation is CASSLADRMEQFF.

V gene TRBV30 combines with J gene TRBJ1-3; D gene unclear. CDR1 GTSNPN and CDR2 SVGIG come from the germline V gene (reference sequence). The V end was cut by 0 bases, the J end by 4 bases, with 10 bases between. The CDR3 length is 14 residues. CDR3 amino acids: CAWSVLRTGNTIYF. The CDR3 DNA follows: TGTGCCTGGAGTGTCCTCCGAACGGGAAACACCATATATTTT.

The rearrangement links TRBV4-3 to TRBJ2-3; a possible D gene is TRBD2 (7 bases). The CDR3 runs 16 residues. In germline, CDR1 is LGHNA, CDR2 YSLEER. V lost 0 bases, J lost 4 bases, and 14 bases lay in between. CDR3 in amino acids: CASSQDLNGGPDTQYF. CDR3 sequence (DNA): TGCGCCAGCAGCCAAGACCTTAACGGGGGGCCAGATACGCAGTATTTT.

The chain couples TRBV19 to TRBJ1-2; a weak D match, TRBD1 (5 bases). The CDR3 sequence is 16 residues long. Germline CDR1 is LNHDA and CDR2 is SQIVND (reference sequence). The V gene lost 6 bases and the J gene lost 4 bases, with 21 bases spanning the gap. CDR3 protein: CASRPQGVTEVYGYTF. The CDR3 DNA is TGTGCCAGTAGGCCTCAAGGGGTGACAGAAGTCTATGGCTACACCTTC.

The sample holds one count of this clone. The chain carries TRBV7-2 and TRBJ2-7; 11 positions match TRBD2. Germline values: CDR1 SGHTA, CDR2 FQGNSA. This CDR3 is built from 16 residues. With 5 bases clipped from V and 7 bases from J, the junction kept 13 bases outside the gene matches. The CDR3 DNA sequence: TGTGCCAGCAGCCTAGGTCGACTAGCGGGACCCGTGGAGCAGTACTTC. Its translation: CASSLGRLAGPVEQYF. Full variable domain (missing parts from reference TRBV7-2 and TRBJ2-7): GAGVSQSPSNKVTEKGKDVELRCDPISGHTALYWYRQSLGQGLEFLIYFQGNSAPDKSGLPSDRFSAERTGGSVSTLTIQRTQQEDSAVYLCASSLGRLAGPVEQYFGPGTRLTVT.

CDR3 in DNA: TGTGCCAGCAGCTTAGATCGGGAGGTGCGGGGCTACACCTTC. Translation: CASSLDREVRGYTF. This chain connects TRBV7-2 to TRBJ1-2; D call uncertain. The CDR3 contains 14 residues. Per the germline V gene, CDR1 is SGHTA and CDR2 is FQGNSA. V dropped 1 base and J dropped 8 bases, with 14 bases sitting between them.

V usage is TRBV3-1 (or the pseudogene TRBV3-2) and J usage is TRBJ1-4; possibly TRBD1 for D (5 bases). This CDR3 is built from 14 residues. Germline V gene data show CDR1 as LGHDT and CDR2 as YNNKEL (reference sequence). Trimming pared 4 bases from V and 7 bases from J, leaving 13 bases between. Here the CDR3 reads CASSPMGGSEKLFF. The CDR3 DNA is TGTGCCAGCAGCCCGATGGGGGGGTCTGAAAAACTGTTTTTT.

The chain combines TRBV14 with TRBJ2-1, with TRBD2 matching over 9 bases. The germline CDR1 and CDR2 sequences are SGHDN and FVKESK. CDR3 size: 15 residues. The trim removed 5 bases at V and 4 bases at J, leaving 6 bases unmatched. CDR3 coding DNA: TGTGCCAGCAGCGAACTAGCGGGCCCATACAATGAGCAGTTCTTC. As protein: CASSELAGPYNEQFF.

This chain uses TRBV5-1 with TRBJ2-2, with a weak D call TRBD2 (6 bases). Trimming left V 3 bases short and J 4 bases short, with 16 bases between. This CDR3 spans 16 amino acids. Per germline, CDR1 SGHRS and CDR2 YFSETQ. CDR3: CASSYQTGAGTGELFF. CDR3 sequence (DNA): TGCGCCAGCAGCTACCAGACGGGAGCGGGCACCGGGGAGCTGTTTTTT.

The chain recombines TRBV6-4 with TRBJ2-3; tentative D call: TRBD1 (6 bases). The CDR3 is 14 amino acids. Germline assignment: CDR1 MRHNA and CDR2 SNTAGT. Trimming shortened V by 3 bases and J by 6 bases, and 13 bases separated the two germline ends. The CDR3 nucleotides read TGTGCCAGCAGTGAGCCAGGGGCCGTGGATACGCAGTATTTT. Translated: CASSEPGAVDTQYF.

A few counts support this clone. The CDR3 DNA reads as TGTGCCAGCAGCGTAGGGACTAGCGCCACAGATACGCAGTATTTT. Its protein product is CASSVGTSATDTQYF. The rearrangement joins TRBV9 to TRBJ2-3; 9 nucleotides line up with TRBD2. The V segment lost 0 bases and the J segment 2 bases; nucleotides outside the gene matches: 1. This CDR3 has 15 amino acids. The germline CDR1 and CDR2 sequences are SGDLS and YYNGEE.

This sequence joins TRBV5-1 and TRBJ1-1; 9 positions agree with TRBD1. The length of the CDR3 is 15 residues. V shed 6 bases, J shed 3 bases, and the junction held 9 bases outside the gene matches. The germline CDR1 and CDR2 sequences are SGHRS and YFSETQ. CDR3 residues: CASIMSDRGDTEAFF. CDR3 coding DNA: TGCGCCAGCATTATGTCAGACAGGGGGGACACTGAAGCTTTCTTT. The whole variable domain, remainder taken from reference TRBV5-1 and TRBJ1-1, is KAGVTQTPRYLIKTRGQQVTLSCSPISGHRSVSWYQQTPGQGLQFLFEYFSETQRNKGNFPGRFSGRQFSNSRSEMNVSTLELGDSALYLCASIMSDRGDTEAFFGQGTRLTVV.

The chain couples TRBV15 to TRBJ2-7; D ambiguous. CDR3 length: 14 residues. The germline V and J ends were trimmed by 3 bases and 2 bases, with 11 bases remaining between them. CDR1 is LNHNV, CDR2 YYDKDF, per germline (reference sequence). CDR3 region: CATSRDAGPYEQYF. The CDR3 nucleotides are TGTGCCACCAGCAGGGATGCAGGTCCCTACGAGCAGTACTTC.